This T cell receptor beta chain was profiled in a study of T cell repertoires in cytomegalovirus infection (dated by TCRdb to the late 2010s). As for the study more broadly: Donor HLA type was relevant to the analysis, as public TCR beta signatures indicated carriage of CMV infection together with the matching HLA type.

For sequencing, an Illumina HiSeq 1500 was employed. The public sequencing data were trimmed at Q25 with fastp and processed into clonotypes with MiXCR by TCRdb, which kept only in-frame beta chains. Records with the same CDR3 protein are collapsed into one entry carrying the most frequent genes and DNA. Within this sample are some 230,000 distinct CDR3 sequences, with roughly 20% of them counted one time only. In total, the top ten clones hold around a sixth of the sample. V is reduced by 7 bases and J by 4 bases, leaving a spacing of 9 bases between them. Measured from the cysteine to the phenylalanine, the CDR3 is 12 residues long. This entry keeps only the CDR3 DNA: 36 bases, framed from base 1. CDR1 and CDR2 are read off the germline V gene (reference sequence) as SEHNR and FQNEAQ. Study-wide conclusions, independent of this receptor: The ex vivo response was dominated by HLA-C-restricted CMV-specific TCR beta clonotypes, which also provided the single most frequent clonotype in two of eight donors. Cumulative frequency of public TCR beta family members discriminated carriers of CMV infection plus the relevant HLA type in this cohort and an independent approximately 370-donor cohort.

In regard to this clonotype: No cognate antigen has been identified for it. Base quality data are lacking; no much larger clone is found one base away.

Sequenced input: CD8+ T cells from PBMCs. This chain is built from TRBV7-9 and TRBJ2-3, with a tentative D call of TRBD1 or TRBD2, each matching 5 bases. The sequence was obtained from a human donor in good health (CMV status not recorded). Some clones in this sample may be carry-over from other donors' samples. The DNA reads TGTGCCAGCACCGGGGCATCAGATACGCAGTATTTT. It specifies CASTGASDTQYF.